The sample holds a few counts of the clone carrying this TCR beta chain. Likely a read error: the CDR3 ends without its conserved phenylalanine or tryptophan. Because the CDR3's place on the DNA is in doubt, the DNA is left out and the CDR3 is given as listed by TCRdb. The CDR3 contains 16 residues when both ends are counted. In germline, CDR1 is LGHNA, CDR2 YSLEER. This specimen comes from a study of T-cell reconstitution after alpha-beta-depleted transplantation in children. Preparing the TCRbeta library involved the use of unique molecular identifiers. TCRdb re-called the PCR reads through MiXCR, storing one row per CDR3 protein. The table lists fewer than 700,000 distinct CDR3 sequences, approximately 13% of them singletons.

This TCR was recovered from a male patient aged 10 to 17 who had a stem cell transplant for acute myeloid leukemia, so the T cells may come from the graft donor. The chain has TRBV4-3 and TRBJ2-1; the table's D call, TRBD2, has no DNA check behind it. The sample in question was PBMCs, mostly from graft donor cells, obtained 360 days after TCRalphabeta/CD19-depleted stem cell transplant. CDR3: CASSQDKREGSSGICS.